A single sample gave rise to the 5 T cell receptor beta chains below, sequenced in a study of siplizumab effects on memory and regulatory T cells. Measured with immunoSEQ multiplex PCR; TCRdb has only the in-frame clones, and not every one. This sample carries about 110,000 clones, 80% to 95% of them seen once, and the ten largest clones take 1.3%. The sample taken for sequencing was CD4+ T cells sorted from blood. Receptors originate from a human donor in good health.

The chain links TRBV6-5 to TRBJ1-2, with 11 nucleotides matching TRBD1. After removal of 6 bases from V and 7 bases from J, the junction contained 7 bases not matched to a gene. Germline values: CDR1 MNHEY, CDR2 SVGAGI. The CDR3 is made up of 14 amino acids. The CDR3: CASSRGQGASGYTF. The CDR3 DNA is TGTGCCAGCAGCAGAGGACAGGGGGCGTCTGGCTACACCTTC.

This chain connects TRBV10-3 to TRBJ2-2, with D tentatively TRBD1 (5 bases). Germline CDR1 is ENHRY and CDR2 is SYGVKD. The CDR3 runs 11 residues. The germline V and J ends were trimmed by 10 bases and 7 bases, with 10 bases remaining between them. The CDR3 DNA reads TGTGCCACCTCTAGGGGCGGGGAGCTGTTTTTT. Protein sequence: CATSRGGELFF.

This chain joins TRBV4-1 and TRBJ2-7; weak D call: TRBD1 (6 bases). Trimming took off 4 bases at V and 5 bases at J, with 15 bases between the two ends. The germline gives CDR1 MGHRA, CDR2 YSYEKL. The CDR3 covers 14 residues. As DNA, the CDR3 is TGCGCCAGCAGCCTTCTGAACAGGGTGGACGAGCAGTACTTC. Translation: CASSLLNRVDEQYF.

The V and J genes are TRBV6-6 and TRBJ1-5, with TRBD1 matching 10 bases. CDR1 MNHNY and CDR2 SVGAGI come from the germline V gene (reference sequence). CDR3 length: 15 residues. Germline trimming cut 3 bases from V and 7 bases from J; bases unmatched to any gene: 6. DNA of the CDR3: TGTGCCAGCAGTTATCCCGGGACAGGGGTCCAGCCCCAGCATTTT. It translates to CASSYPGTGVQPQHF.

This sequence joins TRBV18 and TRBJ2-1, with 15 bases lining up with TRBD2. The germline CDR1 and CDR2 sequences are KGHSH and LQKENI. The CDR3 totals 16 residues. J was trimmed by 7 bases and V by 0 bases; bases with no gene match: 1. The CDR3 sequence: CASSPPGTSGRNEQFF. In DNA, the CDR3 is TGTGCCAGCTCACCACCGGGGACTAGCGGGAGGAATGAGCAGTTCTTC. The whole variable domain, remainder taken from reference TRBV18 and TRBJ2-1, is NAGVMQNPRHLVRRRGQEARLRCSPMKGHSHVYWYRQLPEEGLKFMVYLQKENIIDESGMPKERFSAEFPKEGPSILRIQQVVRGDSAAYFCASSPPGTSGRNEQFFGPGTRLTVL.